This T cell receptor beta chain came from a study of T cell responses to AZD1222 COVID-19 vaccine (dated by TCRdb to the early 2020s). Describing the broader study: AZD1222 recipients whose second dose came at about 4 weeks and those whose second dose came at about 12 weeks were combined into one group, since spike-specific TCR depth and breadth did not differ between the two schedules. Trial participants were enrolled by age into subgroups of 18-55, 56-69 and 70-plus years, and about 150, 27 and 61 TCR-sequenced participants, respectively, were included in these subgroups. TCR sequencing covered fewer than 250 trial participants: 207 given two doses of AZD1222 and 26 given two doses of MenACWY control vaccine. What the authors observed across the whole study: The whole spike protein was spanned by vaccine-associated CD4 TCRs, and dominant responses were seen in regions 160-218 and 743-854. Conclusions about previously exposed vaccinees were limited because only six AZD1222 recipients were SARS-CoV-2 seropositive at baseline. Reportedly, almost half of the unique spike-specific TCRs recognized epitopes lying outside the regions that are mutated in the B.1.351 and B.1.1.7 variants. Spike-specific TCR breadth and depth rose significantly after two AZD1222 doses compared with day 0 and with MenACWY recipients. No day 14 peak-response samples were available, so repertoires were characterized only after the peak T cell response. The 56-69-year group was small, and its depth increase did not reach significance, likely because of low power. Participants were mostly white British and included more females than males, and it was suggested by the authors that clonal diversity may have been underestimated.

To note about this clone: Its antigen is unknown. No much larger clonotype is one base removed from it; base qualities were not supplied.

Its CDR3 holds 12 amino acids, cysteine through phenylalanine. Of all the DNA, just the CDR3 is kept, 36 bases in frame from base 1. V is reduced by 4 bases and J by 2 bases, leaving a spacing of 9 bases between them. For CDR1 and CDR2, the germline V gene (reference sequence) lists GTSNPN and SVGIG. The CDR3 regions of human TCRbeta chains were subjected to immunosequencing. The published analysis was carried out like this. Repertoire TCRs were checked for matches against a reference library of SARS-CoV-2-specific TCRs that had been generated using the MIRA antigen-specificity platform. Breadth was defined as the fraction of unique TCRs that were SARS-CoV-2-associated. Depth was defined as the fraction of total T cells that were SARS-CoV-2-associated. Each spike-specific TCR was assigned to its reactive spike region and to a CD4 or CD8 class using the MIRA data. Log10-transformed breadth and depth values were compared by one-way ANOVA with Sidak's multiple comparisons tests. TCRdb re-hosts the immuneACCESS table, in-frame sequences only. Its copies lack some clones; in the studies checked, an unresolved V gene accounts for under half of them, and the cause for the rest is not known. V and J calls and clone size follow that table, whereas D and trimming were derived from the DNA. The sample contains 120,000 to 150,000 clones, about 87% of them found a single time. The ten largest clones capture around 2% of the sample.

The time point tag for this specimen amounts to: baseline before first vaccination. The vaccinee samples were drawn from two UK trials, COV001 and COV002, one of which was a single-blind randomized controlled phase 2/3 trial testing AZD1222 (ChAdOx1 nCoV-19) in healthy adults. For TCRbeta chain sequencing, PBMC samples were collected from trial participants at day 0 and at day 28 after the second dose. Recombination connected TRBV30 to TRBJ2-7; TRBD2 is perhaps the D gene, given 6 matching bases. The TCR comes from an adult in good health. The sample here was peripheral blood, taken on day 0 of AZD1222 vaccination. The DNA is as follows: TGTGCCTGGAATTGGGGGGCCTACGAGCAGTACTTC. It is translated as CAWNWGAYEQYF.